This TCR beta chain is drawn from a study of metastatic and nonmetastatic thyroid tumors (dated by TCRdb to about 2020). Regarding the study in general: The researchers compared repertoires between peripheral blood samples and tumor or nodule tissue samples from patients with malignant or benign thyroid disease.

Library prep was done by PCR. These reads were obtained on an Illumina HiSeq 4000. High-throughput sequencing was used to profile the CDR3 region of the TCR beta-chain in every patient. The published analysis was carried out like this. The researchers built a classifier to tell apart papillary thyroid cancer patients with distant metastasis, based on CDR3 differences among clinicopathological groups. The Shannon index was used to assess repertoire diversity, and the Morisita-Horn index was used to assess tumor-blood repertoire similarity. TCRdb applied fastp at Q25 and MiXCR to the public reads, then kept only in-frame beta chains. The V and J calls come from TCRdb's annotation, not from the publication. The sample data list more than 25,000 clones, and 7.4% of these were observed just once. The top ten clonotypes cover around 45% of the sample. V lost 4 bases and J lost 4 bases, and the count of bases not matched to a germline gene is 8. There are 16 amino acids in the CDR3, from cysteine to phenylalanine inclusive. Only CDR3 DNA is held: 48 bases, read in frame from base 1. The germline V gene (reference sequence) sets CDR1 to LNHDA and CDR2 to SQIVND.

No patient had received any treatment before thyroid surgery. Using T-cell receptor beta sequencing, the researchers looked back retrospectively at clinical samples from patients, gathered between about 2011 and 2019. The paper as a whole reports these results and caveats: In both blood and tumor samples, TCR beta diversity was reported to be significantly higher in malignant tumors than in benign nodules.

This clone was seen many times. The target of this receptor is not known. No base qualities exist here, and no much larger clone lies one base off it. Sequenced sample: blood. The sequence was collected from a female donor with papillary thyroid cancer or a benign thyroid nodule (not recorded which). Some clones in this sample may be carry-over from other donors' samples. The rearranged segments are TRBV19 and TRBJ1-4; 8 middle bases align to TRBD1. The CDR3 amino acid sequence is: CASSRGRGLVNEKLFF. The DNA sequence reads TGTGCCAGTAGTAGAGGCAGGGGGCTCGTTAATGAAAAACTGTTTTTT.